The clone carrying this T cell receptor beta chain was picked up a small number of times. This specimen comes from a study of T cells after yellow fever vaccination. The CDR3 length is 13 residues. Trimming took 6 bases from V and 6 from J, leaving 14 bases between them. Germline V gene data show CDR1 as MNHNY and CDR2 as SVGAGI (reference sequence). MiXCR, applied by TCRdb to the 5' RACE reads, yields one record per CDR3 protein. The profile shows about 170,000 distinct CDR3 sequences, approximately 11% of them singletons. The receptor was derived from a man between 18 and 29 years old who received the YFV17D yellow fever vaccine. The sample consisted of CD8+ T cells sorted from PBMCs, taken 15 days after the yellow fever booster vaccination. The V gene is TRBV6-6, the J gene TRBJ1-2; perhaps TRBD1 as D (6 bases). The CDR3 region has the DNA TGTGCCAGCAGCGAAGGGGGTCTAAATGGCTACACCTTC. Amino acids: CASSEGGLNGYTF.